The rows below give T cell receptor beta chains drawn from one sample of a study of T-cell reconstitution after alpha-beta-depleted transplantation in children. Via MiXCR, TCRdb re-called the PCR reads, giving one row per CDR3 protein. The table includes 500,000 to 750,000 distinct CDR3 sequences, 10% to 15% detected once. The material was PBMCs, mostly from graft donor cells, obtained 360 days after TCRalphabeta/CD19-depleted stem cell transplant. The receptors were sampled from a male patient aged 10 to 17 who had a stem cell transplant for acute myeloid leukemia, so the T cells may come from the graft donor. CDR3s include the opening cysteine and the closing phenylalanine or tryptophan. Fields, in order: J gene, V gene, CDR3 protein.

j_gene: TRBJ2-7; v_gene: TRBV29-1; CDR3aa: CSVAGGENSYEQYF
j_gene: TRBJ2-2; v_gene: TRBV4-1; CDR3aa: CASSQDGLAGLLSGELFF
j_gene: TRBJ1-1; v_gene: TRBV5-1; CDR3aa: CASSLGARDLSTEAFF
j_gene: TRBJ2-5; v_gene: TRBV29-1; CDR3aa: CSVDAGVQETQYF
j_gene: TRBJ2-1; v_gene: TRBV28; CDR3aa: CASSPEPIAGRRYNEQFF
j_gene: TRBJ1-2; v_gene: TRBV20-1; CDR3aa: CSARPPGALGYGYTF
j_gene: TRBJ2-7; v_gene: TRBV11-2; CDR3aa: CASTRPGTPGYEQYF
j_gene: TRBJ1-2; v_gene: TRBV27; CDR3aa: CASSFHGGLFSTF
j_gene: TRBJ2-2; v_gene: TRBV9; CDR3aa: CASSEGQTGELFF
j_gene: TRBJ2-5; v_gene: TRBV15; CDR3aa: CATSRPGQGGTQYF
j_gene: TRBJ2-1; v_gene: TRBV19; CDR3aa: CASSISLPVQQFF
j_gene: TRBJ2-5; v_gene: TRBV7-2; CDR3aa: CASSSARGETQYF
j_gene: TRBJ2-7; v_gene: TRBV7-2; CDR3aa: CASSWGVGGPGGQYF
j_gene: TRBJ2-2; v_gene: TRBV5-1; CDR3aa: CASSLARGLTGELFF
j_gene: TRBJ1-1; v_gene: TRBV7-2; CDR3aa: CASSLQGEHTEAFF
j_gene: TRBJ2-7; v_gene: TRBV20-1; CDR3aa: CSAGGLDRGDYEQYF
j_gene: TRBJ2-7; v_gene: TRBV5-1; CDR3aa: CASSLAGAASYEQYF
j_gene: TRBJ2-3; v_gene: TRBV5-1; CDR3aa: CASSLVRGPTDTQYF
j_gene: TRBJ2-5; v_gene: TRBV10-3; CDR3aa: CAFFRGTGEETQYF
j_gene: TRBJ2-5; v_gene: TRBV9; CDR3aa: CASSQQGALVQETQYF